These 31 T cell receptor beta chains originate from one sample sequenced in a study of naive and memory T cell subsets (dated by TCRdb to between 2016 and 2019). The library was produced with 5' RACE. Data came from an Illumina MiSeq. Four rounds of PCR, run with the SP2 primer together with nested alpha and beta constant region primers, were used to amplify the ligated cDNA. TCRdb trimmed public reads at Q25 via fastp, called clones via MiXCR and kept in-frame beta chains. Here each entry gathers all rows of one CDR3 protein and keeps the most common genes and DNA. Recorded for this sample are tens of thousands of distinct CDR3 sequences; 6.5% to 9% of them occurred a single time. The top ten hold 19% of the sample. The study reported a robust and sensitive protocol to amplify, sequence and analyze TCRs, based on 3' ligation of a UMI-containing oligonucleotide to TCR cDNA. The receptors were sampled from a female donor in good health.

The chain recombines TRBV12-3 or TRBV12-4 with TRBJ2-1, with D perhaps TRBD1 (6 bases). With 2 bases removed from V and 4 bases from J, the gap between germline ends came to 12 bases. This CDR3 comprises 15 residues. CDR3 amino acids: CASSLIPTGYNEQFF. The CDR3 DNA is TGTGCCAGCAGTTTAATCCCGACAGGTTACAATGAGCAGTTCTTC.

The gene calls are TRBV2 and TRBJ1-2; D is perhaps TRBD1 (5 bases). Germline V lookup: CDR1 SNHLY, CDR2 FYNNEI. There are 18 residues in the CDR3. Trimming cost V 5 bases and J 0 bases, with 22 bases left between them. CDR3 in amino acids: CASSPAGSQGLTNYGYTF. As DNA, the CDR3 is TGTGCCAGCAGTCCCGCCGGTTCGCAGGGTTTGACTAACTATGGCTACACCTTC.

This chain connects TRBV4-1 to TRBJ2-1; TRBD2 aligns across 9 bases. V trimming: 5 bases; J trimming: 5 bases; junction bases outside the gene matches: 4. This CDR3 region has 14 residues. The germline gives CDR1 MGHRA, CDR2 YSYEKL. CDR3 amino acids: CASSGGGADNEQFF. The CDR3 nucleotides read TGCGCCAGCAGCGGCGGGGGGGCTGACAATGAGCAGTTCTTC.

This clonotype was picked up many times. The chain recombines TRBV28 with TRBJ1-6, with 7 bases identical to TRBD1. Germline values: CDR1 MDHEN, CDR2 SYDVKM. V gave up 2 bases and J gave up 7 bases; unmatched junction bases: 5. The CDR3 is 15 amino acids. CDR3 sequence reads: CASSLGGQFNSPLHF. Here the CDR3 DNA reads TGTGCCAGCAGTTTAGGGGGACAGTTCAATTCACCCCTCCACTTT.

Many counts were recorded for this clonotype. This chain links TRBV20-1 with TRBJ2-7, with D possibly being TRBD1 (6 bases). The CDR3 is 13 residues long. Germline V lookup: CDR1 DFQATT, CDR2 SNEGSKA (reference sequence). With 6 bases removed from V and 3 bases from J, the gap between germline ends came to 15 bases. The CDR3 sequence is CSARRRGNYEQYF. For the CDR3, the DNA is TGCAGTGCACGCCGTAGGGGGAACTACGAGCAGTACTTC.

This chain links TRBV18 with TRBJ1-1; possible D gene TRBD1, 6 bases. The CDR3 loop spans 15 amino acids. Looked up from germline, CDR1 is KGHSH and CDR2 is LQKENI. Deletions cut 2 bases from V and 1 base from J, with 11 bases between. Here the CDR3 DNA reads TGTGCCAGCTCACCAAATTTGGGACAGAACACTGAAGCTTTCTTT. Its translation: CASSPNLGQNTEAFF. The full variable domain, completed using reference TRBV18 and TRBJ1-1, is NAGVMQNPRHLVRRRGQEARLRCSPMKGHSHVYWYRQLPEEGLKFMVYLQKENIIDESGMPKERFSAEFPKEGPSILRIQQVVRGDSAAYFCASSPNLGQNTEAFFGQGTRLTVV.

This chain uses TRBV20-1 with TRBJ2-7; a possible D gene is TRBD2 (6 bases). The CDR3 is 13 amino acids. Looked up from germline, CDR1 is DFQATT and CDR2 is SNEGSKA (reference sequence). V lost 6 bases and J 3 bases, leaving 15 bases between the germline ends. CDR3 sequence: CSAPRDSHYEQYF. The CDR3 nucleotides read TGCAGTGCCCCCCGGGACTCACACTACGAGCAGTACTTC.

This clonotype was counted many times. The chain uses TRBV5-5 and TRBJ1-3, with 9 bases identical to TRBD1. This CDR3 region has 18 residues. V gave up 4 bases and J gave up 3 bases; unmatched junction bases: 14. The germline V gene encodes CDR1 SGHKS and CDR2 YYEKEE (reference sequence). The CDR3 here is CASSRSPPGQGSGNTIYF. The CDR3 nucleotides are TGTGCCAGCAGCCGTTCGCCGCCGGGACAGGGCAGTGGAAACACCATATATTTT.

At least ten counts were recorded for this clonotype. The chain employs TRBV27 and TRBJ1-1, with D maybe TRBD1 (6 bases). Looked up from germline, CDR1 is MNHEY and CDR2 is SMNVEV (reference sequence). The CDR3 is made up of 12 amino acids. The V end was cut by 9 bases, the J end by 1 base, with 9 bases between. CDR3 residues: CASRTANTEAFF. The CDR3 nucleotides are TGTGCCAGTAGGACAGCGAACACTGAAGCTTTCTTT.

This clonotype occurred many times. The chain carries TRBV29-1 and TRBJ1-2; D call uncertain. This CDR3 has 13 amino acids. Looked up from germline, CDR1 is SQVTM and CDR2 is ANQGSEA. V was cut by 3 bases and J by 1 base, with 9 bases left in between. The CDR3 nucleotides read TGCAGCGTTGATCACAGAGATAACTATGGCTACACCTTC. Its translation: CSVDHRDNYGYTF.

This clonotype was observed at least ten times. The chain uses TRBV5-5 and TRBJ1-1, with D unclear. The CDR3 is 13 residues long. Trimming took off 4 bases at V and 4 bases at J, with 11 bases between the two ends. Looked up from germline, CDR1 is SGHKS and CDR2 is YYEKEE (reference sequence). The CDR3 region is CASSNDMSTEAFF. The DNA of the CDR3 is TGTGCCAGCAGCAATGACATGTCCACTGAAGCTTTCTTT.

V is TRBV5-1 and J is TRBJ2-3, with 7 bases aligning to TRBD1. The V and J ends lost 4 bases and 10 bases, in that order; junction bases with no gene match: 18. The CDR3 is 16 residues long. CDR1 SGHRS and CDR2 YFSETQ come from the germline V gene. The CDR3 region is CASSATGSTVVFSQYF. The CDR3, as DNA: TGCGCCAGCAGCGCGACAGGGTCGACCGTTGTTTTTTCGCAGTATTTT.

J is TRBJ2-5 and V is TRBV6-5; D ambiguous. CDR3 size: 16 residues. Germline CDR1 and CDR2: MNHEY and SVGAGI. With 4 bases removed from V and 1 base from J, the gap between germline ends came to 16 bases. The CDR3 nucleotides read TGTGCCAGCAGTTCGTTCTTGACTGGGTCCCAAGAGACCCAGTACTTC. Translating it yields CASSSFLTGSQETQYF.

The chain recombines TRBV28 with TRBJ2-7; 8 bases agree with TRBD1. The CDR3 consists of 14 residues. Germline V gives CDR1 MDHEN, CDR2 SYDVKM. V dropped 5 bases and J dropped 6; count of bases not matched to a gene: 9. DNA for the CDR3: TGTGCCAGCAGTCCGCTGGACAGGGCGGGCGAGCAGTACTTC. It codes for CASSPLDRAGEQYF.

The chain uses TRBV5-1 and TRBJ2-5; D is ambiguous. Germline lookup yields CDR1 SGHRS and CDR2 YFSETQ. Trimming took 1 base from V and 0 from J, leaving 1 base between them. This CDR3 has 12 residues. The CDR3 loop reads CASSLYQETQYF. The CDR3 DNA reads TGCGCCAGCAGCTTGTACCAAGAGACCCAGTACTTC.

There are many counts of this clonotype. The V gene is TRBV6-2 or TRBV6-3, the J gene TRBJ1-5; D perhaps matches TRBD1 (6 bases). Germline V gene data show CDR1 as MNHEY and CDR2 as SVGEGT. The V gene lost 6 bases and the J gene lost 7 bases, with 13 bases spanning the gap. The CDR3 has 13 residues. DNA for the CDR3: TGTGCCAGCAGCTCAGGGGATTGGCAGCCCCAGCATTTT. This sequence encodes CASSSGDWQPQHF.

This clonotype turned up a few times. This sequence joins TRBV7-9 and TRBJ1-1; D is perhaps TRBD1 (5 bases). The CDR3 consists of 13 residues. Trimming took 5 bases from V and 1 from J, leaving 8 bases between them. Germline V gives CDR1 SEHNR, CDR2 FQNEAQ (reference sequence). The CDR3 DNA is TGTGCCAGCAGCGTAACAGGGAACACTGAAGCTTTCTTT. Amino acid sequence: CASSVTGNTEAFF.

V and J are TRBV6-4 and TRBJ2-3; TRBD2 matches at 10 bases. Unmatched junction bases numbered 3, after V lost 4 bases and J lost 5 bases. The CDR3 has 14 residues. Germline assignment: CDR1 MRHNA and CDR2 SNTAGT. Here the CDR3 reads CASSVQRGGDTQYF. DNA of the CDR3: TGTGCCAGCAGTGTCCAGCGGGGGGGAGATACGCAGTATTTT.

The rearrangement links TRBV20-1 to TRBJ2-3; 7 bases match TRBD1. CDR3 length equals 12 residues. Germline V gene data show CDR1 as DFQATT and CDR2 as SNEGSKA (reference sequence). The CDR3 loop reads CRLDRVEDTQYF. The CDR3 DNA reads TGCAGACTTGACAGGGTAGAAGATACGCAGTATTTT.

This clonotype appeared a few times. The V gene is TRBV6-1, the J gene TRBJ2-7; D gene unclear. Germline assignment: CDR1 MNHNS and CDR2 SASEGT. CDR3 size: 15 residues. V lost 7 bases and J lost 2, with 18 bases in between. The CDR3 bases are TGTGCCAGCACCCGGGTTTTCACTAAAACCTACGAGCAGTACTTC. Translation gives CASTRVFTKTYEQYF.

The rearrangement links TRBV3-1 to TRBJ2-1; 7 bases line up with TRBD2. The CDR3 length is 14 residues. Germline V CDR1 and CDR2: LGHDT, YNNKEL (reference sequence). V was clipped by 2 bases and J by 13 bases; unmatched bases: 11. Here the CDR3 reads CASSQPGLGVEQFF. DNA of the CDR3: TGTGCCAGCAGCCAACCTGGACTAGGAGTAGAACAGTTCTTC.

This clonotype occurred a few times. The genes are TRBV18 and TRBJ2-3; D gene ambiguous. Germline V gene data show CDR1 as KGHSH and CDR2 as LQKENI. Trimming pared 0 bases from V and 2 bases from J, leaving 6 bases between. This CDR3 spans 14 amino acids. The CDR3 protein is CASSPPGYTDTQYF. In nucleotides, the CDR3 is TGTGCCAGCTCACCACCTGGGTACACAGATACGCAGTATTTT.

CDR3 bases: TGTGCCACCAGACACAGGGTCGGCGAGACCCAGTACTTC. Residues: CATRHRVGETQYF. This rearrangement joins TRBV24-1 to TRBJ2-5; possible D gene TRBD1, 6 bases. Germline V gene data show CDR1 as KGHDR and CDR2 as SFDVKD. Trimming pared 7 bases from V and 5 bases from J, leaving 13 bases between. The length of the CDR3 is 13 residues.

This clonotype was seen many times. The chain carries TRBV12-3 or TRBV12-4 and TRBJ1-6, with TRBD1 as a possible D gene (5 bases). CDR3 length equals 15 residues. V lost 5 bases and J 6 bases, leaving 14 bases between the germline ends. CDR3 nucleotides: TGTGCCAGCAGTCCCCGGGGCGGTGGTAATTCACCCCTCCACTTT. Its protein product is CASSPRGGGNSPLHF.

This clonotype was seen repeatedly, ten times or more. The genes are TRBV5-6 and TRBJ1-1; D remains unclear. This CDR3 spans 15 amino acids. Germline-derived CDR1 and CDR2 are SGHDT and YYEEEE. V lost 1 base to trimming and J lost 5 bases, with 15 bases between them. CDR3 loop: CASSLRGNYRTEAFF. In DNA form, the CDR3 reads TGTGCCAGCAGCTTGAGAGGGAACTATCGGACTGAAGCTTTCTTT. The variable domain in full, with the rest retrieved from reference TRBV5-6 and TRBJ1-1, is DAGVTQSPTHLIKTRGQQVTLRCSPKSGHDTVSWYQQALGQGPQFIFQYYEEEERQRGNFPDRFSGHQFPNYSSELNVNALLLGDSALYLCASSLRGNYRTEAFFGQGTRLTVV.

This clonotype was counted a few times. The V call is TRBV4-2, the J call TRBJ2-2; D gene unclear. Germline CDR1 is LGHNA and CDR2 is YNFKEQ. The CDR3 consists of 13 residues. With 0 bases removed from V and 7 bases from J, the gap between germline ends came to 6 bases. The CDR3 DNA is TGTGCCAGCAGCCAAGAGTGGGGCGGGGAGCTGTTTTTT. This sequence encodes CASSQEWGGELFF.

There are a few counts of this clonotype. This chain connects TRBV10-3 to TRBJ1-2; 7 positions agree with TRBD1. V dropped 4 bases and J dropped 5; count of bases not matched to a gene: 4. This CDR3 spans 13 amino acids. Germline V gene data show CDR1 as ENHRY and CDR2 as SYGVKD. This chain's CDR3 is CAISGDSNYGYTF. For the CDR3, the DNA is TGTGCCATCAGTGGGGACAGCAATTATGGCTACACCTTC.

There are a few counts of this clonotype. This chain connects TRBV7-4 to TRBJ2-7, with D unresolved. CDR1 is SGHVT, CDR2 SQSDAQ, per germline. The CDR3 runs 20 residues. Trimming removed 2 bases from V and 5 bases from J, with 31 bases in between. The DNA of the CDR3 is TGTGCCAGCAGCTTATTCGCGTGGGCCGGGCGGTCTATCCCTGCTCACGAGCAGTACTTC. Translated, it gives CASSLFAWAGRSIPAHEQYF.

This clonotype was seen ten or more times. The V call is TRBV2, the J call TRBJ2-3; TRBD1 might be the D (6 bases). Germline CDR1 reads SNHLY; CDR2 reads FYNNEI. V gave up 6 bases and J gave up 1 base, with 14 bases separating them. CDR3 size: 15 residues. CDR3 in DNA: TGTGCCAGCAGGAACTTACAGGGCCGCACAGATACGCAGTATTTT. Translated, it gives CASRNLQGRTDTQYF.

The sample holds a few counts of this clonotype. The chain carries TRBV4-1 and TRBJ2-1; TRBD1 might be the D (5 bases). CDR3 length: 16 residues. CDR1 is MGHRA, CDR2 YSYEKL, per germline. V was cut by 0 bases and J by 11 bases, with 20 bases left in between. CDR3 DNA sequence: TGCGCCAGCAGCCAAGATAGAACAGGTACCTCCCCGAAGCAGTTCTTC. Its protein product is CASSQDRTGTSPKQFF.

This clonotype was recorded many times. The V and J genes are TRBV5-6 and TRBJ2-1, with D perhaps being TRBD1 or TRBD2 (6 bases each). The CDR3 runs to 18 residues. Trimming cost V 3 bases and J 6 bases, with 25 bases left between them. The germline CDR1 and CDR2 sequences are SGHDT and YYEEEE. CDR3 sequence reads: CASSSLPPGPEGGNEQFF. CDR3 sequence (DNA): TGTGCCAGCAGCTCCTTACCTCCGGGGCCTGAGGGGGGCAATGAGCAGTTCTTC.